This T cell receptor (beta chain) comes out of a study of blood T cell repertoires in COVID-19 (dated by TCRdb to the early 2020s). About the study as a whole: The collaborator samples originated in the United States, Italy and Spain and spanned the acute and convalescent phases of COVID-19. The samples were drawn from two sources: the first 160 participants of the ongoing ImmuneRACE study, and over 950 subjects contributed by 6 global collaborators. A de-identified subject ID, COVID-19 status, age in years and sex were almost always included in the sample metadata. The dataset comprised deeply sampled blood TCRbeta repertoires from subjects exposed to, actively infected with, or recovered from COVID-19. Where HLA class I and class II types were available, the types were taken from metadata supplied by the sample provider, not from assay-based typing. The prospective study material was composed of cDNA or gDNA derived from T cells, B-cell-depleted T cells, or PBMCs. The repertoires were released in a freely available public database meant as a resource for research on the immune response to SARS-CoV-2.

Overall study outcomes, separate from this receptor: Clinical and demographic metadata were provided uncurated, with the amount varying by source and participant.

The immunoSEQ Assay, a bias-controlled multiplex PCR, was used to amplify TCRbeta CDR3 regions from genomic DNA. Per the authors' processing: The number of nucleated cells in each sample was estimated by amplification of reference gene primers within the assay. To quantify the absolute abundance of each unique TCRbeta CDR3 rearrangement, sequence reads were collapsed and filtered. For each sample, productive Simpson clonality was calculated as the square root of Simpson's diversity index across productive rearrangements. This immuneACCESS table, as held by TCRdb, lists in-frame sequences with V and J called but not all clones. Of the missing ones, under half trace to an unresolved V gene in checked studies; the others have no known cause. That table supplies the V and J calls and clone size; D and trimming were determined from the DNA. The sample table contains 200,000 to 250,000 clones; only one count was recorded for about four fifths of them. 8.9% of the sample is held by the ten biggest clonotypes.

Participants in the prospective study were enrolled through a virtual design, were aged about 18 to 100 years, and lived in fewer than 30 United States geographic areas. In the prospective study, cohorts were assigned on the basis of participant-reported clinical history obtained from a screening survey and a study questionnaire. In the prospective study, whole blood, serum and a nasopharyngeal or oropharyngeal swab were collected from each participant by mobile phlebotomists. Over a roughly 2-month period, participants in the prospective study had the option of providing additional blood draws and questionnaires. Before DNA extraction, blood samples from the prospective study were shipped at room temperature or frozen. Note on this clone: Its antigen has not been determined. No qualities accompany the bases; no much larger clone lies one base away.

Including cysteine and phenylalanine, the CDR3 has 19 amino acids. Here the CDR3 DNA is all that survives: 57 bases in frame from base 1. V loses 4 bases at its end and J loses 3 bases; junction bases beyond the gene matches: 15. The germline V gene gives CDR1 as SGHTA and CDR2 as FQGNSA. Sequencing used PBMCs or T cells enriched from blood (not recorded which). Recombination linked TRBV7-2 to TRBJ2-1, and TRBD2 aligns with 10 junction nucleotides. This clonotype originated in a woman aged 45-65 years with acute COVID-19. The CDR3 is CASSSVSGTSAIVYNEQFF. The nucleotides read TGTGCCAGCAGCTCGGTTTCGGGGACTAGCGCAATAGTCTACAATGAGCAGTTCTTC.